What follows is one T cell receptor beta chain and its context. Antigen specificity is unknown. CD4+CD45RO+CD25- cells were isolated as memory CD4+ T cells. Study-wide results and limits: The TCR gene usage of tumor memory CD4+ T cells clustered together with blood and lymph node memory CD4+ cells and with lymph node naive CD4+ cells.

Constant-region reverse primers amplified full-length variable regions, followed by semi-nested Nested Universal Primer A PCR. TCRdb ran MiXCR on the 5' RACE reads and lists one entry per CDR3 protein. The data contain about 64,000 distinct CDR3 sequences, approximately 22% of them singletons. CDR3 length: 14 residues. V lost 0 bases and J 6 bases, leaving 10 bases between the germline ends. CDR1 and CDR2 (germline): SGHRS, YFSETQ. The sequence came from a female donor with breast cancer. The chain carries TRBV5-1 and TRBJ1-5; a weak D match, TRBD1 (5 bases). The source material was memory CD4+ T cells sorted from a lymph node. Subset of the sample: memory CD4+ T cells, CD4+CD45RO+CD25-. DNA of the CDR3: TGCGCCAGCAGCTTGGCGCCAGGGACTCAGCCCCAGCATTTT. This gives the protein CASSLAPGTQPQHF.